These T cell receptor beta chains were read from a single sample in a study of T cells after yellow fever vaccination. TCRdb reanalysed the 5' RACE reads using MiXCR and keeps one entry per CDR3 protein. This table holds approximately 550,000 distinct CDR3 sequences, 15% to 20% found once. Sequencing was performed on PBMCs, taken 15 days after the yellow fever booster vaccination. These receptors were obtained from a man aged 30 to 39 who received the YFV17D yellow fever vaccine. Both conserved end residues are part of each CDR3. Fields, in order: clone size, D gene, J gene, V gene, CDR3 DNA, CDR3 protein. D genes are given only for firm matches. Size is stated for part of the rows, as once, few or many counts, or as a class when the clone is expanded.

few - TRBJ2-3 TRBV12-5 TGTGCTAGTGGCCCCAATCATTCAGATACGCAGTATTTT CASGPNHSDTQYF
few - TRBJ2-7 TRBV14 TGTGCCAGCAAGGCGTTCGGGGACGAGCAGTACTTC CASKAFGDEQYF
- TRBD2 TRBJ2-1 TRBV20-1 TGCAGTGCTAGAGCTAGCGGGAGCCCTCACAATGAGCAGTTCTTC CSARASGSPHNEQFF
- - TRBJ2-4 TRBV20-1 TGCAGTGCTAGAGCGGTCGGGGAAAACATTCAGTACTTC CSARAVGENIQYF
few - TRBJ1-1 TRBV20-1 TGCAGTGCTAGGGAGGACAGTCTTCTTAACACTGAAGCTTTCTTT CSAREDSLLNTEAFF
few - TRBJ2-5 TRBV11-3 TGTGCCAGCAGATCCAGGGGAGGCGAGACCCAGTACTTC CASRSRGGETQYF
- - TRBJ2-7 TRBV4-3 TGCGCCAGCAGCCAAGATTCCCAGGGTTACTACGAGCAGTACTTC CASSQDSQGYYEQYF
few - TRBJ2-7 TRBV3-1 TGTGCCAGCAGCCAATCAGCCGAGCAGTACTTC CASSQSAEQYF
- - TRBJ2-5 TRBV5-1 TGCGCCAGCAGCTTGGGTGGCACCGTAGGCGAGACCCAGTACTTC CASSLGGTVGETQYF
few - TRBJ2-7 TRBV7-2 TGTGCCAGCAGCTTACAACAGACCTACGAGCAGTACTTC CASSLQQTYEQYF
- - TRBJ2-5 TRBV12-3/TRBV12-4 TGTGCCAGCAGTTTTGAGATTCAAGAGACCCAGTACTTC CASSFEIQETQYF
- - TRBJ1-4 TRBV5-1 TGCGCCAGCAGCTGGAGGACTGACTCAACTAATGAAAAACTGTTTTTT CASSWRTDSTNEKLFF
- - TRBJ2-4 TRBV2 TGTGCCAGCAACACCGAAGCCAAAAACATTCAGTACTTC CASNTEAKNIQYF
- TRBD2 TRBJ2-3 TRBV20-1 TGCAGTGCTTTAGCGGGAGGGCCGAAAGATACGCAGTATTTT CSALAGGPKDTQYF
few - TRBJ2-5 TRBV28 TGTGCCAGCAGACTTCAGGGGGGGACGGAGACCCAGTACTTC CASRLQGGTETQYF
few TRBD1 TRBJ2-7 TRBV11-2 TGTGCCAGCAGCTTAATTGACAGGGGGGACGAGCAGTACTTC CASSLIDRGDEQYF
- TRBD2 TRBJ2-7 TRBV6-1 TGTGCCTCCTTAGCGGGGGGATCCTACGCGCAGTACTTC CASLAGGSYAQYF
few - TRBJ1-5 TRBV2 TGTGCCAGTGGGGGAGTATATGGCAATCAGCCCCAGCATTTT CASGGVYGNQPQHF
- - TRBJ2-7 TRBV4-3 TGCGCCAGCAGCCAAGAATTAATCGGGTACGAGCAGTACTTC CASSQELIGYEQYF
few - TRBJ2-7 TRBV5-4 TGTGCCAGCAGCTTCGGTCAGCGAGCCTACGAGCAGTACTTC CASSFGQRAYEQYF
- - TRBJ1-1 TRBV7-9 TGTGCCAGCAGCTTACCAGCGAACACTGAAGCTTTCTTT CASSLPANTEAFF
few - TRBJ2-7 TRBV18 TGTGCCAGCTCACAAAATACTGGGGACACCGGGCAGTACTTC CASSQNTGDTGQYF
few TRBD2 TRBJ2-5 TRBV5-1 TGCGCCAGCAGCTTTGGGGTAGCGGGGGCACAAGAGACCCAGTACTTC CASSFGVAGAQETQYF
few - TRBJ2-7 TRBV2 TGTGCCAGCAGTGAGACCGGGCGACGGACCTACGAGCAGTACTTC CASSETGRRTYEQYF
few - TRBJ2-1 TRBV27 TGTGCCAGCCCCGCGGACGGTGGCTCCTACAATGAGCAGTTCTTC CASPADGGSYNEQFF
- - TRBJ2-5 TRBV5-1 TGCGCCAGCAGCTTGGGGAAGGGTCGTGAGACCCAGTACTTC CASSLGKGRETQYF
few - TRBJ2-7 TRBV20-1 TGCAGTGCTCCCGCGTACAGGTCTTACGAGCAGTACTTC CSAPAYRSYEQYF
- TRBD2 TRBJ2-3 TRBV4-3 TGCGCCAGCAGCCCAAACTATAGCGGGTCTTTCACAGATACGCAGTATTTT CASSPNYSGSFTDTQYF
- - TRBJ2-1 TRBV15 TGTGCCACCAGCAGAGATCTTGCGGAGGATGAGCAGTTCTTC CATSRDLAEDEQFF
- - TRBJ2-3 TRBV6-1 TGTGCCTGGGGGTGGGGCGAAAGGGAAAATACGCAGTATTTT CAWGWGERENTQYF